A selection of T cell receptor beta chains follows, all from one sample in a study of regulatory T cells in long-lasting Graves disease. In TCRdb, the multiplex PCR reads were re-called with MiXCR into one record per CDR3 protein. Of 400,000 to 450,000 distinct CDR3 sequences listed, about 15% are singletons. The sample was also reused in another study, on T cells in Graves' hyperthyroidism and ophthalmopathy.

This specimen consisted of peripheral blood mononuclear cells (PBMCs), obtained at new diagnosis, from a patient treated with antithyroid drugs. Receptors originate from a young woman with Graves disease. Each CDR3 is given with its conserved first and last residue. Fields, in order: J gene, V gene, clone size, CDR3 length, D gene, CDR3 protein, CDR3 DNA. The D gene is left open where the match is weak. A row's size may be missing; if present it is once, few, many or a size class.

TRBJ1-3,TRBV14,NA,12,NA,CASSRVVNTIYF,TGTGCCAGCAGCCGCGTGGTAAACACCATATATTTT
TRBJ2-3,TRBV2,many,13,TRBD2,CASARENTDTQYF,TGTGCCAGCGCGCGGGAGAACACAGATACGCAGTATTTT
TRBJ1-4,TRBV27,few,14,NA,CASSPYWGNEKLFF,TGTGCCAGCAGTCCCTACTGGGGGAATGAAAAACTGTTTTTT
TRBJ2-7,TRBV2,few,14,NA,CASSASVSSYEQYF,TGTGCCAGCAGTGCTTCGGTTAGCTCCTACGAGCAGTACTTC
TRBJ2-7,TRBV18,many,15,TRBD1,CASSPLGTEPYEQYF,TGTGCCAGCTCACCATTAGGGACAGAACCATACGAGCAGTACTTC
TRBJ1-1,TRBV20-1,few,13,NA,CSAQIRGVTEAFF,TGCAGTGCTCAAATCAGGGGAGTGACTGAAGCTTTCTTT
TRBJ1-2,TRBV9,few,17,TRBD1,CASSTPGQAKANYGYTF,TGTGCCAGCAGCACTCCGGGACAGGCGAAAGCTAACTATGGCTACACCTTC
TRBJ2-7,TRBV20-1,NA,13,NA,CSATAGDTYEQYF,TGCAGTGCAACGGCAGGGGACACCTACGAGCAGTACTTC
TRBJ1-1,TRBV5-1,many,17,NA,CASSSEGQGFMNTEAFF,TGCGCCAGCAGCTCTGAAGGGCAAGGCTTCATGAACACTGAAGCTTTCTTT
TRBJ1-2,TRBV19,NA,17,TRBD1,CASSMGQGTGSNYGYTF,TGTGCCAGTAGTATGGGACAGGGAACAGGCTCCAACTATGGCTACACCTTC
TRBJ2-7,TRBV20-1,many,18,NA,CSARGRGQPIDNSYEQYF,TGCAGTGCTAGGGGGAGGGGACAGCCCATCGACAACTCCTACGAGCAGTACTTC
TRBJ1-2,TRBV20-1,NA,10,NA,CSARVRQEHF,TGCAGTGCTAGGGTTAGACAGGAACACTTC
TRBJ2-7,TRBV27,many,16,NA,CASSLRAGTGPSEQYF,TGTGCCAGCAGTTTAAGGGCAGGGACTGGCCCCTCTGAGCAGTACTTC
TRBJ2-2,TRBV3-1,many,21,TRBD1,CASSHSSGTGGLLRDTGELFF,TGTGCCAGCAGCCATTCCTCCGGGACAGGGGGCCTACTCCGTGACACCGGGGAGCTGTTTTTT
TRBJ2-7,TRBV20-1,few,18,TRBD1,CSARRRWERGQSSYEQYF,TGCAGTGCTAGACGTAGGTGGGAGAGGGGACAGAGCTCCTACGAGCAGTACTTC
TRBJ2-1,TRBV12-3/TRBV12-4,many,11,NA,CASSETNEQFF,TGTGCCAGCAGTGAAACCAATGAGCAGTTCTTC
TRBJ2-5,TRBV18,NA,21,TRBD2,CASSPLSLGLAGGPWQETQYF,TGTGCCAGCTCACCACTGTCGCTGGGACTAGCGGGAGGGCCGTGGCAAGAGACCCAGTACTTC
TRBJ2-3,TRBV3-1,many,12,NA,CASSPSGLKQYF,TGTGCCAGCAGCCCCTCCGGGCTCAAGCAGTATTTT
TRBJ1-1,TRBV5-4,NA,15,NA,CASSLKGTANTEAFF,TGTGCCAGCAGCTTGAAAGGGACGGCTAACACTGAAGCTTTCTTT
TRBJ2-1,TRBV6-1,NA,14,TRBD1,CTAGDRGKSNEQFF,TGCACTGCCGGGGACAGGGGGAAATCCAATGAGCAGTTCTTC
TRBJ2-7,TRBV7-9,NA,15,TRBD2,CASSFRDYPFYEQYF,TGTGCCAGCAGCTTCCGGGACTACCCTTTCTACGAGCAGTACTTC
TRBJ2-1,TRBV12-3/TRBV12-4,many,15,TRBD1,CASRQTGQGANEQFF,TGTGCCAGCAGGCAAACTGGGCAGGGGGCGAATGAGCAGTTCTTC
TRBJ1-4,TRBV9,NA,14,NA,CASNTGGTNEKLFF,TGTGCCAGCAACACGGGGGGAACTAATGAAAAACTGTTTTTT
TRBJ1-1,TRBV28,many,16,NA,CASSLSPELGDTEAFF,TGTGCCAGCAGTTTATCCCCAGAGCTCGGGGACACTGAAGCTTTCTTT
TRBJ2-1,TRBV7-8,NA,14,NA,CAGSYTIFSNEQFF,TGTGCCGGCAGCTATACCATCTTCAGCAATGAGCAGTTCTTC
TRBJ1-2,TRBV7-8,NA,13,NA,CASNPGPNYGYTF,TGTGCCAGCAACCCAGGGCCTAACTATGGCTACACCTTC
TRBJ1-2,TRBV27,NA,14,NA,CAGSSGRTNYGYTF,TGTGCCGGCAGTTCGGGCAGAACTAACTATGGCTACACCTTC
TRBJ2-5,TRBV24-1,many,16,NA,CATSESTAGQKETQYF,TGTGCCACCAGTGAATCCACCGCGGGACAGAAAGAGACCCAGTACTTC
TRBJ2-5,TRBV30,many,13,NA,CAWSARLQETQYF,TGTGCCTGGAGTGCGAGACTTCAAGAGACCCAGTACTTC
TRBJ2-5,TRBV3-1,many,14,NA,CASSLRGGSGAQYF,TGTGCCAGCAGCCTTCGGGGCGGTAGTGGGGCCCAGTACTTC
TRBJ2-7,TRBV7-9,many,11,NA,CASSLDGEQYF,TGTGCCAGCAGCTTAGACGGTGAGCAGTACTTC
TRBJ2-1,TRBV28,many,15,TRBD2,CATLASGREHNEQFF,TGTGCCACCCTTGCTAGCGGGAGGGAACACAATGAGCAGTTCTTC
TRBJ1-1,TRBV29-1,many,12,TRBD1,CSVGTGNTEAFF,TGCAGCGTGGGGACAGGGAACACTGAAGCTTTCTTT
TRBJ1-6,TRBV20-1,NA,14,TRBD1,CSARAPGQGLLLHF,TGCAGTGCTAGAGCACCGGGACAGGGATTGTTACTCCACTTT
TRBJ2-3,TRBV6-1,few,16,NA,CASYSQGPVDTDTQYF,TGTGCCAGTTACTCCCAGGGGCCCGTGGATACAGATACGCAGTATTTT
TRBJ2-4,TRBV30,many,12,NA,CAWMNRDDIQYF,TGTGCCTGGATGAACAGGGACGACATTCAGTACTTC
TRBJ2-3,TRBV9,few,14,TRBD1,CASSGDRSTDTQYF,TGTGCCAGCAGCGGGGACAGAAGCACAGATACGCAGTATTTT
TRBJ2-3,TRBV27,many,16,NA,CASSPHGREDTDTQYF,TGTGCCAGCAGTCCCCATGGCAGGGAGGACACAGATACGCAGTATTTT
TRBJ2-1,TRBV3-1,few,17,TRBD2,CASSLELTSGRAGEQFF,TGTGCCAGCAGTCTCGAACTCACTAGCGGGAGGGCGGGCGAGCAGTTCTTC
TRBJ2-5,TRBV20-1,few,15,TRBD2,CSARDLGEGQETQYF,TGCAGTGCTAGAGATTTGGGGGAGGGCCAAGAGACCCAGTACTTC
TRBJ2-2,TRBV5-6,many,15,NA,CASSEGLSPPGELFF,TGCGCCAGCAGCGAAGGGTTGTCTCCCCCCGGGGAGCTGTTTTTT
TRBJ2-2,TRBV4-1,many,18,TRBD2,CASSQPGLAGVGTGELFF,TGCGCCAGCAGCCAGCCCGGGCTAGCGGGAGTCGGGACCGGGGAGCTGTTTTTT
TRBJ1-2,TRBV12-3/TRBV12-4,NA,13,TRBD1,CASADRANYGYTF,TGTGCCAGCGCCGACAGGGCTAACTATGGCTACACCTTC
TRBJ2-7,TRBV7-8,many,15,NA,CASSLAWLPGYEQYF,TGTGCCAGCAGCTTAGCCTGGCTACCGGGCTACGAGCAGTACTTC
TRBJ1-1,TRBV20-1,few,13,NA,CSASVEFFTEAFF,TGCAGTGCTAGTGTGGAGTTCTTCACTGAAGCTTTCTTT
TRBJ1-5,TRBV29-1,NA,14,NA,CSVNLDTFQSHQHF,TGCAGCGTTAACCTGGACACCTTCCAGAGTCACCAGCATTTT
TRBJ2-5,TRBV2,NA,17,TRBD1,CASSNLWTGAEQETQYF,TGTGCCAGCAGTAACCTTTGGACAGGGGCGGAACAAGAGACCCAGTACTTC